The text below deals with one T cell receptor (beta chain). Its antigen is unidentified. This sample is drawn from a study of shared clonotypes between healthy human individuals. CD8 cells regarded as naive lacked CD45RO, were positively chosen for CCR7, and omitted terminally differentiated effector memory CD45RA+ cells. Broader study findings: On the whole, naive subsets had larger estimated richness than memory subsets had. Among non-shared clonotypes, generation probabilities were lower than among those shared by all four donors.

The assay was immunoSEQ multiplex PCR, and TCRdb's table has in-frame clones only and misses some. The sample holds millions of clones; about 95% are singletons and the top ten take approximately 1.2%. This CDR3 spans 13 amino acids. Germline V gene sequence: CDR1 MGHRA, CDR2 YSYEKL. Trimming stripped 4 bases from V and 2 bases from J, with 9 bases between. The specimen sequenced was naive CD8+ T cells sorted from blood. The genes are TRBV4-1 and TRBJ2-7; D is undetermined. This receptor was obtained from a man aged 18 to 35 in good health. CDR3 nucleotide sequence: TGCGCCAGCAGCCTACAGCGAGCCTACGAGCAGTACTTC. It is translated as CASSLQRAYEQYF.